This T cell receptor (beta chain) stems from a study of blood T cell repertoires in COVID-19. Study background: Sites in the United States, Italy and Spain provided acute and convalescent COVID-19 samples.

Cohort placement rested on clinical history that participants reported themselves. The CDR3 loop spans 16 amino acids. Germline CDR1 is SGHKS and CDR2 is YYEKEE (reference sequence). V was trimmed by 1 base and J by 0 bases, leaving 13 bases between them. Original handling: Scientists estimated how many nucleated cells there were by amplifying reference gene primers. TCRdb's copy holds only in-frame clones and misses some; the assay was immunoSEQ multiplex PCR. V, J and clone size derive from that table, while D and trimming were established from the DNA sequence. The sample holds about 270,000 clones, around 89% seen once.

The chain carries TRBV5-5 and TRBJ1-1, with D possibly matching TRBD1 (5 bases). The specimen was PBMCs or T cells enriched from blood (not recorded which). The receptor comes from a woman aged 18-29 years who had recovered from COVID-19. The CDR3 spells CASSLTGHFMNTEAFF. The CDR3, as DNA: TGTGCCAGCAGCTTGACAGGCCATTTTATGAACACTGAAGCTTTCTTT.